The rows below give T cell receptor beta chains drawn from one sample of a study of blood T cell repertoires in COVID-19. Using immunoSEQ multiplex PCR, the repertoire was profiled, and TCRdb retains in-frame clones only, with some absent. The sample includes approximately 150,000 clones, roughly 87% of them seen just once. Input material: PBMCs or T cells enriched from blood (not recorded which). Source of these receptors: a human donor with acute COVID-19. The donor label of this sample is uncertain. CDR3s include the opening cysteine and the closing phenylalanine or tryptophan. The D gene is left open where the match is weak. Size is stated for part of the rows, as once, few or many counts, or as a class when the clone is expanded.

TGTGCCAGCAGACCCCGACAGGGGGCAAAGGATGGCTACACCTTC	CASRPRQGAKDGYTF	TRBV6-5	TRBJ1-2	TRBD1	-
TGTGCCAGCAGTAATGGACAGAACTATGGCTACACCTTC	CASSNGQNYGYTF	TRBV6-2/TRBV6-3	TRBJ1-2	-	-
TGTGCCAGCTCACCATGGACAGGCCTAAGCTCTGGAAACACCATATATTTT	CASSPWTGLSSGNTIYF	TRBV18	TRBJ1-3	TRBD1	-
TGTGCCAGCAGCTCCGGACAATCGAAGACCCAGTACTTC	CASSSGQSKTQYF	TRBV7-2	TRBJ2-5	-	-
TGCGCCAGCAGCCAAGCTGTGGGGGGGCCCCACGAGCAGTACTTC	CASSQAVGGPHEQYF	TRBV4-1	TRBJ2-7	-	-
TGTGCCACCAGTGATTGGACAGGTACCTATGGCTACACCTTC	CATSDWTGTYGYTF	TRBV24-1	TRBJ1-2	TRBD1	once
TGTGCCAGCAGACTACAGGGGGGGCCCCTCCACTTT	CASRLQGGPLHF	TRBV6-5	TRBJ1-6	TRBD1	-
TGTGCCAGCAGCTTTATACAGGGAAGCTACGAGCAGTACTTC	CASSFIQGSYEQYF	TRBV7-2	TRBJ2-7	-	-
TGTGCCAGCAGACCCATGGCACAGGGGCAAGATACGCAGTATTTT	CASRPMAQGQDTQYF	TRBV6-5	TRBJ2-3	TRBD1	-
TGTGCCAGCAGCCAAGCCCAAAGAGGGCCAGATACGCAGTATTTT	CASSQAQRGPDTQYF	TRBV14	TRBJ2-3	-	-
TGTGCCAGCAGATCACGTCCGACGTTTCGGGGGGGCCTGTACAATGAGCAGTTCTTC	CASRSRPTFRGGLYNEQFF	TRBV28	TRBJ2-1	TRBD2	-
TGCGCCAGCAGCCGACAGGGGGGAGACGGGGAGCTGTTTTTT	CASSRQGGDGELFF	TRBV5-1	TRBJ2-2	TRBD1	-
TGTGCCAGCAGTGAAAGGGCAGGGGACGCTGAAGCTTTCTTT	CASSERAGDAEAFF	TRBV6-4	TRBJ1-1	-	-
TGTGCCAGCCAAGCACTAGCGGGGCAAGAGACCCAGTACTTC	CASQALAGQETQYF	TRBV3-1/TRBV3-2	TRBJ2-5	TRBD2	-
TGCGCCAGCAGCCAAGATCGGGGGGACTATGGCTACACCTTC	CASSQDRGDYGYTF	TRBV4-1	TRBJ1-2	-	once
TGTGCCAGCAGCTTCAGACAGGAGGAGCAGTTCTTC	CASSFRQEEQFF	TRBV11-2	TRBJ2-1	-	-
TGTGCCAGCAGCACCGGGACAGGCTGGGCAGATACGCAGTATTTT	CASSTGTGWADTQYF	TRBV7-9	TRBJ2-3	TRBD1	-
TGTGCCAGCAGCTTAGGTGGCGGAGCCTACAATGAGCAGTTCTTC	CASSLGGGAYNEQFF	TRBV11-2	TRBJ2-1	-	once
TGTGCCACCAGCATTGGACAGGGGGTGAACACTGAAGCTTTCTTT	CATSIGQGVNTEAFF	TRBV24-1	TRBJ1-1	TRBD1	-
TGTGCCAGCAGCCACCAGACAGGGACCGGGGCCAACGTCCTGACTTTC	CASSHQTGTGANVLTF	TRBV4-2	TRBJ2-6	TRBD1	-
TGTGCCAGCTCACCGGCCCCCTCCTACGAGCAGTACTTC	CASSPAPSYEQYF	TRBV18	TRBJ2-7	-	-
TGTGCCAGCAGCGTACAAGTCGGGGAGACCCAGTACTTC	CASSVQVGETQYF	TRBV9	TRBJ2-5	-	-
TGCGCCAGCAGCCAATCCTCGGGACAGGGGGCAAATGGGGCCAACGTCCTGACTTTC	CASSQSSGQGANGANVLTF	TRBV4-1	TRBJ2-6	TRBD1	-
TGTGCCAGCAGCTTGGGACTAGCGGACACAGATACGCAGTATTTT	CASSLGLADTDTQYF	TRBV5-4	TRBJ2-3	TRBD2	-
TGTGCCAGCTCACGGACAGGGGATGTGGAAAAACTGTTTTTT	CASSRTGDVEKLFF	TRBV18	TRBJ1-4	TRBD1	once
TGTGCCAGCAGCCCCTCGACAGGGCCAACCTACGAGCAGTACTTC	CASSPSTGPTYEQYF	TRBV3-1/TRBV3-2	TRBJ2-7	TRBD1	-
TGTGCCAGCAGCCAGACAGGGCGGGGAGAGACCCAGTACTTC	CASSQTGRGETQYF	TRBV11-2	TRBJ2-5	-	-
TGTGCCAGTAGTATTAATACAGGGAACGGCTACACCTTC	CASSINTGNGYTF	TRBV19	TRBJ1-2	-	-
TGTGCCACCAGTCGGGACTCCGTCGACCACGAGCAGTACTTC	CATSRDSVDHEQYF	TRBV15	TRBJ2-7	-	-
TGTGCCAGCAGCTTGCGACAGGGGTGGTCCATGAACACTGAAGCTTTCTTT	CASSLRQGWSMNTEAFF	TRBV11-2	TRBJ1-1	TRBD1	-
TGTGCCTGGATTGGGTTTATCCCGGGGGTGAACACTGAAGCTTTCTTT	CAWIGFIPGVNTEAFF	TRBV30	TRBJ1-1	-	-
TGTGCCAGCAACTTAGGGAGGGTAGGCACAGATACGCAGTATTTT	CASNLGRVGTDTQYF	TRBV7-8	TRBJ2-3	TRBD2	-
TGTGCCTGGATGGACCCAGAGGGGCGGGATACTGAAGCTTTCTTT	CAWMDPEGRDTEAFF	TRBV30	TRBJ1-1	-	-
TGTGCCAGCAGTTTATATAATAGGGGGGACTACCAGTTCTTC	CASSLYNRGDYQFF	TRBV27	TRBJ2-1	-	-
TGTGCCAGCAGCTCCCCATTGGGTGACAGGGGAGTCTACGAGCAGTACTTC	CASSSPLGDRGVYEQYF	TRBV7-9	TRBJ2-7	TRBD1	few
TGCAGCGTGGACAGGGGACTCACAGATACGCAGTATTTT	CSVDRGLTDTQYF	TRBV29-1	TRBJ2-3	TRBD1	-
-	CASSFGQGSLF	TRBV12-3/TRBV12-4	TRBJ2-1	-	-
TGTGCCAGTAGTATAGGGGACAGGTTCCAAGAGACCCAGTACTTC	CASSIGDRFQETQYF	TRBV19	TRBJ2-5	TRBD1	-
TGTGCCACCAGTTTCCGGAACTATGGCTACACCTTC	CATSFRNYGYTF	TRBV15	TRBJ1-2	-	-
TGTGCCAGCTCATCCAAAACTAATGAAAAACTGTTTTTT	CASSSKTNEKLFF	TRBV18	TRBJ1-4	-	once
TGTGCCAGCAGTTACGGGAGGGAGAGAGATCAGCCCCAGCATTTT	CASSYGRERDQPQHF	TRBV6-5	TRBJ1-5	-	-
TGTGCCAGCAGCCTGGAGAAGAACACTGAAGCTTTCTTT	CASSLEKNTEAFF	TRBV12-3/TRBV12-4	TRBJ1-1	-	once
TGTGCCAGCACCCCTAGCGGGGGGGCCCGAGATACGCAGTATTTT	CASTPSGGARDTQYF	TRBV7-9	TRBJ2-3	TRBD2	-
TGTGCCAGCAGTTTAGCGGGGGGGGCGGGCACCGGGGAGCTGTTTTTT	CASSLAGGAGTGELFF	TRBV11-2	TRBJ2-2	TRBD2	once
TGTGCCAGCACGAATACGCGCGGCGATACGCAGTATTTT	CASTNTRGDTQYF	TRBV6-5	TRBJ2-3	-	-
TGTGCCTCAAACAGGGGGTTAGGTAGGACCCAGTACTTC	CASNRGLGRTQYF	TRBV30	TRBJ2-5	TRBD1	-
TGCAGCGCTTCGACAGGGGGCGACTATGGCTACACCTTC	CSASTGGDYGYTF	TRBV29-1	TRBJ1-2	TRBD1	-
TGTGCCATCAGTGAGACCGAGACAGGGATTAATGAGCAGTTCTTC	CAISETETGINEQFF	TRBV10-3	TRBJ2-1	TRBD1	-
TGTGCCGCAGCTCGTCCGGGGTCGGGGACCCAGTACTTC	CAAARPGSGTQYF	TRBV5-5	TRBJ2-5	-	-
TGTGCCAGCAGCGTAGTACCGGGGGGGTCTTACAACTACACCTTC	CASSVVPGGSYNYTF	TRBV9	TRBJ1-2	-	-
TGTGCCAGCAGCGTAGCGGTATCTGCTGGGGCCAACGTCCTGACTTTC	CASSVAVSAGANVLTF	TRBV9	TRBJ2-6	-	-
TGTGCCTGGAGTAACGGGAACACTGAAGCTTTCTTT	CAWSNGNTEAFF	TRBV30	TRBJ1-1	-	few
TGTGCCTGGAGCGTCGGGACAGGGGGACAAGGGGCCCAGTACTTC	CAWSVGTGGQGAQYF	TRBV30	TRBJ2-5	TRBD1	once
TGTGCCTGGAGTGGGGACAGCGGTAACTATGGCTACACCTTC	CAWSGDSGNYGYTF	TRBV30	TRBJ1-2	TRBD1	-
TGCGCCAGCGCCCCGGCAGGGGGAAACACCATATATTTT	CASAPAGGNTIYF	TRBV5-1	TRBJ1-3	-	-
TGCGCCAGCAGCCAAGATCATCGGACTCAAATTAACTATGGCTACACCTTC	CASSQDHRTQINYGYTF	TRBV4-3	TRBJ1-2	-	-
TGCGCCAGCAGCCAGCTAGCGGGGGTTAGTACCTACGAGCAGTACTTC	CASSQLAGVSTYEQYF	TRBV4-1	TRBJ2-7	TRBD2	-